A single T cell receptor beta chain is shown here with its context. Its antigen is currently not known. Base quality data are lacking; no much larger clone is found one base away. The library was generated by the immunoSEQ multiplex PCR assay. In the original analysis: A statistical classification framework was developed to diagnose cytomegalovirus status using the catalog of TCR beta chain sequences. TCRdb took over this immuneACCESS table, retaining in-frame rearrangements with V and J assigned. Such tables are incomplete; in checked studies, under half of the missing clones stem from an unresolved V gene, and the remainder is unexplained. The V and J calls and clone size come from that table; D and trimming were worked out from the DNA. The sample table lists 150,000 to 200,000 clones, roughly 83% of them with a count of one. The top ten clonotypes cover about a tenth of the sample. The data belong to a study of cytomegalovirus exposure and HLA in healthy donors (dated by TCRdb to between 2016 and 2019). In terms of the full investigation: A later analysis indicated that the 95 to 150 validation repertoires were generated on the platform also employed for the 670 or so repertoires of the first cohort. To predict cytomegalovirus infection status, the study combined high-throughput TCR immunosequencing, statistical association of individual TCRs with disease status, and machine learning. Besides the first cohort of 666 subjects, a separate validation cohort made up of roughly 120 different subjects was used. The study aimed to test whether signatures of past pathogen exposure could be identified by cataloging public T cell receptors.

CDR1 and CDR2 are read off the germline V gene as MNHNS and SASEGT. The CDR3, from cysteine to phenylalanine, totals 14 residues. Solely the CDR3 DNA is kept, with 42 bases framed from the first base. V is clipped by 3 bases and J by 8 bases, and the sequence between their germline boundaries is 11 bases long. Overall results and qualifications from the work: While some public TCRs were present in many individuals, most TCR sequences turned up only very rarely across donors. The authors suggested that the approach could potentially be generalized to other disease states and immunological phenotypes. The study listed approximately 150 TCR beta chains as associated with cytomegalovirus. In both the original and validation cohorts, the classifier was reported to diagnose cytomegalovirus status with high specificity and sensitivity. Three of the identified cytomegalovirus-associated TCR beta chains were confirmed in vitro to be specific for cytomegalovirus antigens. The validation cohort had no HLA typing available for a later analysis, so co-occurrence within that cohort was assessed over all 120 or so repertoires. Subsequent analysis determined that TCRs grouped into clusters in the first cohort also showed a tendency toward co-occurrence across the 120 or so validation repertoires, and approximately 94% of cluster scores exceeded 0.

The donors belonged to the validation cohort of 90 to 150 subjects, which was separate from the approximately 680-subject first cohort. The sample comprised PBMCs. The TCR comes from a man between 25 and 39 years old in good health and CMV-seropositive. The receptor chain draws on TRBV6-1 and TRBJ1-6; no D gene call is confident. The CDR3 here reads CASSEREVYSPLHF. The bases read TGTGCCAGCAGTGAGAGGGAGGTATATTCACCCCTCCACTTT.